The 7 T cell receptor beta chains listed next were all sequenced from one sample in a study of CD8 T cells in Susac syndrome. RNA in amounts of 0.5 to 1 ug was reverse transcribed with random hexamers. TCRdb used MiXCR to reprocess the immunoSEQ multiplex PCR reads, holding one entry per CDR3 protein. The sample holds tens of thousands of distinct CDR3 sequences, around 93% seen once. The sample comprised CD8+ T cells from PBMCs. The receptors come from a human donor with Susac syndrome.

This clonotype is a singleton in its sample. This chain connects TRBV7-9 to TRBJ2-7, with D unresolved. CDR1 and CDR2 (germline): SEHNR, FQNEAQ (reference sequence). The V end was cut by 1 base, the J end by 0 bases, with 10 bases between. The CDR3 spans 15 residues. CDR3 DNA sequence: TGTGCCAGCAGCTTAGTGCAGGCCTTCTCCTACGAGCAGTACTTC. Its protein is CASSLVQAFSYEQYF.

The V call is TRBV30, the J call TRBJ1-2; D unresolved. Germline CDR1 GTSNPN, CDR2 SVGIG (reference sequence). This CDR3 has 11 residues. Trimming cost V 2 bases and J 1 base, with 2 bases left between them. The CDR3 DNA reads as TGTGCCTGGAGTAATAACTATGGCTACACCTTC. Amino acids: CAWSNNYGYTF.

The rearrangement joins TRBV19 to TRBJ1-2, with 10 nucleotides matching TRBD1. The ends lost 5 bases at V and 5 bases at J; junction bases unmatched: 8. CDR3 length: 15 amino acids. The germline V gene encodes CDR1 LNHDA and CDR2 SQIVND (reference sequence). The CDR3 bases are TGTGCCAGTAGTCCAGACAGGGGGCAATCTTATGGCTACACCTTC. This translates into CASSPDRGQSYGYTF. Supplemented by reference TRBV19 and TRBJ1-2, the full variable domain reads DGGITQSPKYLFRKEGQNVTLSCEQNLNHDAMYWYRQDPGQGLRLIYYSQIVNDFQKGDIAEGYSVSREKKESFPLTVTSAQKNPTAFYLCASSPDRGQSYGYTFGSGTRLTVV.

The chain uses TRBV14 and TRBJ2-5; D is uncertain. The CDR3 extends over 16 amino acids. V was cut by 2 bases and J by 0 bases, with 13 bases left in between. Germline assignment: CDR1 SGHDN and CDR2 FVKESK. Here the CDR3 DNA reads TGTGCCAGCAGCCAATCTGTGACACTGTACCAAGAGACCCAGTACTTC. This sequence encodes CASSQSVTLYQETQYF. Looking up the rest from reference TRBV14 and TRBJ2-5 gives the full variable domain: EAGVTQFPSHSVIEKGQTVTLRCDPISGHDNLYWYRRVMGKEIKFLLHFVKESKQDESGMPNNRFLAERTGGTYSTLKVQPAELEDSGVYFCASSQSVTLYQETQYFGPGTRLLVL.

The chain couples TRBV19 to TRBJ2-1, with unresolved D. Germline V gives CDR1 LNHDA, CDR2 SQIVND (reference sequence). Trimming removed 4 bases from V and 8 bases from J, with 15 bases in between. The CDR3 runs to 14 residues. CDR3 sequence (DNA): TGTGCCAGTAGTACTTTGGAAGGGATCGATGAGCAGTTCTTC. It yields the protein CASSTLEGIDEQFF.

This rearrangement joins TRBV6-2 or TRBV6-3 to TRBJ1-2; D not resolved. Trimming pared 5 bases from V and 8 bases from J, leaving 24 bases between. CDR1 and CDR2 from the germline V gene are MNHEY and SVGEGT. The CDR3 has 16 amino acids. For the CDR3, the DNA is TGTGCCAGCAGTCCCCCCCTCGGGCCCTCCATTGCCGGCTACACCTTC. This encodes CASSPPLGPSIAGYTF.

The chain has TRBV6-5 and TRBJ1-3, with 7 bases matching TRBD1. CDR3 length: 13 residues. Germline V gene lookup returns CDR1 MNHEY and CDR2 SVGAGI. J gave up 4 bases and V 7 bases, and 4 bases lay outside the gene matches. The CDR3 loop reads CASTGTVGNTIYF. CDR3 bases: TGTGCCAGCACCGGGACAGTCGGAAACACCATATATTTT.